This T cell receptor beta chain was captured by sequencing in a study of blood T cell repertoires in COVID-19. The overall study: The United States, Italy and Spain provided the acute and convalescent COVID-19 samples. The analysed material was cDNA or gDNA that came from T cells, B-cell-depleted T cells, or PBMCs.

This clone was seen a single time. CDR3 length: 19 amino acids. Assay: immunoSEQ multiplex PCR; the TCRdb copy retains only in-frame clones and omits some. This table has 650,000 to 800,000 clones, around 90% appearing once. The V and J genes are TRBV21-1 and TRBJ2-2; TRBD1, the D gene given by the table, was not confirmed from the DNA. TRBV21-1 is a documented pseudogene. The receptor comes from a woman between 18 and 30 years old with acute or convalescent COVID-19. The material sequenced was peripheral blood. CDR3 residues: CAEAGDGTHTSRFTGELFF. The CDR3 DNA is TGTGCGGAAGCTGGGGACGGGACACACACCTCTCGTTTCACCGGGGAGCTGTTTTTT.